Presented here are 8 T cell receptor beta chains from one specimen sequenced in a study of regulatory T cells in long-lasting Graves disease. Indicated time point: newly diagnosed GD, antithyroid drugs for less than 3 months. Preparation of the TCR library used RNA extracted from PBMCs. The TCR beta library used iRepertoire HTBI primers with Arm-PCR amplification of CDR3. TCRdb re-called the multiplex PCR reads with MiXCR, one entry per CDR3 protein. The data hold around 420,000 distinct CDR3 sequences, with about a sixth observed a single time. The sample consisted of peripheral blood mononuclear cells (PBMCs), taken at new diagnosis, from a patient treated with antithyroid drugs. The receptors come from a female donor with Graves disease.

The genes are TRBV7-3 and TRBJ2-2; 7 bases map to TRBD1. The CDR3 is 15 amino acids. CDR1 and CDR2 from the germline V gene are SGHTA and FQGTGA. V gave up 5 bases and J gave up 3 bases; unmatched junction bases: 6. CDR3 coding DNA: TGTGCCAGCAGCAAGGGGACAGCCGACACCGGGGAGCTGTTTTTT. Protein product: CASSKGTADTGELFF.

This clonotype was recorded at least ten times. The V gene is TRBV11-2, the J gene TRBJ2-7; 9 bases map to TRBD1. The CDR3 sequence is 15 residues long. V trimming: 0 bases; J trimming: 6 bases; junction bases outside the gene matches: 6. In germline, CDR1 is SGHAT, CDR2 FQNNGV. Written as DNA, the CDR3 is TGTGCCAGCAGCTTAGATACAGGGGGCGGACGCGAGCAGTACTTC. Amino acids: CASSLDTGGGREQYF.

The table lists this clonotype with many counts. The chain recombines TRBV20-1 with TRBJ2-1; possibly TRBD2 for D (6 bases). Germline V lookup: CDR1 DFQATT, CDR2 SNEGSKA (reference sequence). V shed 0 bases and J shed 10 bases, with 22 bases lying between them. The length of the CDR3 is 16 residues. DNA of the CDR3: TGCAGTGCTAGAGATCCAGCAACGGGGGTATTCGGAGAGCAGTTCTTC. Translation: CSARDPATGVFGEQFF.

The CDR3, as DNA: TGTGCCACCAGCAGAGGAACGGGTCAGCCCCAGCATTTT. It yields the protein CATSRGTGQPQHF. The chain has TRBV15 and TRBJ1-5, with unresolved D. Germline-derived CDR1 and CDR2 are LNHNV and YYDKDF (reference sequence). The V gene lost 1 base and the J gene lost 6 bases, with 7 bases spanning the gap. The CDR3 is made up of 13 amino acids.

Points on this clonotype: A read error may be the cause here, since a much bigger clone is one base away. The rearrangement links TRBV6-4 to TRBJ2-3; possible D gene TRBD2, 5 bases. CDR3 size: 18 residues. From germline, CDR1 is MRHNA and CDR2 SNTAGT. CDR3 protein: CASSYSSPEGAGTDTRYF. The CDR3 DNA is TGTGCCAGCAGTTACTCGAGTCCAGAGGGTGCGGGCACAGATACGCGGTATTTT.

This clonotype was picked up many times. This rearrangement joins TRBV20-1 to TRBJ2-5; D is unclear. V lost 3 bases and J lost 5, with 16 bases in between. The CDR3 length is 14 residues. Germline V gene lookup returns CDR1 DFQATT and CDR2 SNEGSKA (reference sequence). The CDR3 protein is CSASRKRQMETQYF. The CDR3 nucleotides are TGCAGTGCTAGTCGGAAGAGGCAGATGGAGACCCAGTACTTC.

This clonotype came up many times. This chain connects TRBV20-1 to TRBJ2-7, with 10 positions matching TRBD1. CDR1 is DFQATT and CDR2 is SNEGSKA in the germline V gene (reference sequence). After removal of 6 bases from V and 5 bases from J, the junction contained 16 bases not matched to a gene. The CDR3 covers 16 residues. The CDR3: CSAMDPGMGTGDEQYF. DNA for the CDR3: TGCAGTGCCATGGACCCCGGGATGGGGACAGGGGACGAGCAGTACTTC.

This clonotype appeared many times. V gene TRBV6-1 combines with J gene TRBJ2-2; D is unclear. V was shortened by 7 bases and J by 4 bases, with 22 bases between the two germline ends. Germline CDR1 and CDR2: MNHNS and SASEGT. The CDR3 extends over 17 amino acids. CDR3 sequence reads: CASTPHLKSLLTGELFF. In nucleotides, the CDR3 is TGTGCCAGCACCCCACACCTAAAGTCTTTACTCACCGGGGAGCTGTTTTTT.